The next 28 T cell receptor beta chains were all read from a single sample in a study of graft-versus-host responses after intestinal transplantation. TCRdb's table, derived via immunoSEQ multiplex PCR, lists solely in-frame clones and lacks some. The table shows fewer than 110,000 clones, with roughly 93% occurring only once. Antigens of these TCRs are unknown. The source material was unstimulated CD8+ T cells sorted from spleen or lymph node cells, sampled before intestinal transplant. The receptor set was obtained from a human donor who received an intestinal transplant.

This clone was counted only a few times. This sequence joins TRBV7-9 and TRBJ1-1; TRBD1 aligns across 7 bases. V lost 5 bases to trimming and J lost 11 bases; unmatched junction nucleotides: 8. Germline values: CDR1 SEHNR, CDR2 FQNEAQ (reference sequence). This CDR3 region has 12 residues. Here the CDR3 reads CASSRGTADAFF. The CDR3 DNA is TGTGCCAGCAGCCGCGGGACAGCCGATGCTTTCTTT.

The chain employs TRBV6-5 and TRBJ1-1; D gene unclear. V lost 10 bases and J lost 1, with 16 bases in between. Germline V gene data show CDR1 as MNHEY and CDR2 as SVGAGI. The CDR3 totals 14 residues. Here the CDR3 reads CATVYSPRNTEAFF. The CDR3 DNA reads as TGTGCCACCGTCTACAGCCCTAGGAACACTGAAGCTTTCTTT.

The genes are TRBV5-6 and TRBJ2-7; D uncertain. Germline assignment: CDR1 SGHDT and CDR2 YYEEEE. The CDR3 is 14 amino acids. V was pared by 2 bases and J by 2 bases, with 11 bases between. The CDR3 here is CASSFSPAAYEQYF. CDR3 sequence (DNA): TGTGCCAGCAGCTTTTCACCGGCGGCCTACGAGCAGTACTTC.

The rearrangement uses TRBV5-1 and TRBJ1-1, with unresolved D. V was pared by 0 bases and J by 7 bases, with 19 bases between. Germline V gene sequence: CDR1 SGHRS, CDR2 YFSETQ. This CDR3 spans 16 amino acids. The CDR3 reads CASSLVGENREFEAFF. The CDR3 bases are TGCGCCAGCAGCTTGGTCGGCGAAAATCGAGAGTTTGAAGCTTTCTTT.

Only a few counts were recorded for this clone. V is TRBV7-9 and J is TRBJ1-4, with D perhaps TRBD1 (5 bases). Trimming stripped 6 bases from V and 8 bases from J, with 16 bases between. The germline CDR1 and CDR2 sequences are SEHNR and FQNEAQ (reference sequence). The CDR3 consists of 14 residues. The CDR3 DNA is TGTGCCAGCAGTCAGGACAACTCTGGGGAAAAACTGTTTTTT. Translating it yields CASSQDNSGEKLFF.

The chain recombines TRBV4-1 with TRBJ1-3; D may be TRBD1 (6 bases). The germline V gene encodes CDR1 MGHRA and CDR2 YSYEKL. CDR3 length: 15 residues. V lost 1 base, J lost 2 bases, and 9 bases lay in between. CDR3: CASSQGSGAGNTIYF. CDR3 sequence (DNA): TGCGCCAGCAGCCAAGGGTCAGGGGCTGGAAACACCATATATTTT.

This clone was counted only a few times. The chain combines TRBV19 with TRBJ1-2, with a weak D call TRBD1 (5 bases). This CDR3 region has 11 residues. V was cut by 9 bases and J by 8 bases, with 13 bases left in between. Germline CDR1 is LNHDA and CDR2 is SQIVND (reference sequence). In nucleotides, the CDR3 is TGTGCCAGGACAGACTTCCGCGGCTACACCTTC. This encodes CARTDFRGYTF.

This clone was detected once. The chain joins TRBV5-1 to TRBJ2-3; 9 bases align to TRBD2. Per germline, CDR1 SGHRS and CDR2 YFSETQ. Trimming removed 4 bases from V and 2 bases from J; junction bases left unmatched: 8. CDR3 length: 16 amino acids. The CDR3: CASSPLAGGPTDTQYF. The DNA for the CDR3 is TGCGCCAGCAGCCCGCTGGCGGGGGGGCCCACAGATACGCAGTATTTT. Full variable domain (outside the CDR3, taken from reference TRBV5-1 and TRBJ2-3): KAGVTQTPRYLIKTRGQQVTLSCSPISGHRSVSWYQQTPGQGLQFLFEYFSETQRNKGNFPGRFSGRQFSNSRSEMNVSTLELGDSALYLCASSPLAGGPTDTQYFGPGTRLTVL.

The CDR3 nucleotides are TGTGCCAGCAGTTACGGATCAGGGTTTTCACCCCTCCACTTT. Protein sequence: CASSYGSGFSPLHF. J is TRBJ1-6 and V is TRBV6-6; possible D gene TRBD1, 5 bases. Trimming took 2 bases from V and 9 from J, leaving 11 bases between them. Germline CDR1 MNHNY, CDR2 SVGAGI (reference sequence). The CDR3 has 14 residues.

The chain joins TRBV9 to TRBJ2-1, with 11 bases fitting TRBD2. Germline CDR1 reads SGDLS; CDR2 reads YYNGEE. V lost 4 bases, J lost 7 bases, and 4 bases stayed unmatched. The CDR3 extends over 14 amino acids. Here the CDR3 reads CASSISGGANEQFF. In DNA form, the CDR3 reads TGTGCCAGCAGCATTAGCGGGGGGGCTAATGAGCAGTTCTTC.

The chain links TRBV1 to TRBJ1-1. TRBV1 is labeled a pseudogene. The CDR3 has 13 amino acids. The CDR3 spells CTNPPSEHTEAFF. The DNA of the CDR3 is TGCACCAACCCTCCCTCTGAGCACACTGAAGCTTTCTTT.

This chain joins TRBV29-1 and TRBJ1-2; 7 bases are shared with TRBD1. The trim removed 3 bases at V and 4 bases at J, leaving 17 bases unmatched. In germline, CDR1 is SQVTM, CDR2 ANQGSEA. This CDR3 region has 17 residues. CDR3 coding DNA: TGCAGCGTTGACGGTTATGACAGGGATGGGACCTCCTATGGCTACACCTTC. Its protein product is CSVDGYDRDGTSYGYTF.

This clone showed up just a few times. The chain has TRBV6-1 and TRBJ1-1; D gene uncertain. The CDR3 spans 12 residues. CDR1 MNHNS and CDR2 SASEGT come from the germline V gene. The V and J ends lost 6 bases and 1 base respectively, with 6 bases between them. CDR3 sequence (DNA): TGTGCCAGCAGATCAGGGAACACTGAAGCTTTCTTT. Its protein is CASRSGNTEAFF.

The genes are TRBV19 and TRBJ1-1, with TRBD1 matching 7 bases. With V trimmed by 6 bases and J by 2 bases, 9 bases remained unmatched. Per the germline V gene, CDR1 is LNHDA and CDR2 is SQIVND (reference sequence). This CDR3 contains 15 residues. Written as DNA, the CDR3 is TGTGCCAGTAGCCGAATGCGACAGGGTAACACTGAAGCTTTCTTT. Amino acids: CASSRMRQGNTEAFF.

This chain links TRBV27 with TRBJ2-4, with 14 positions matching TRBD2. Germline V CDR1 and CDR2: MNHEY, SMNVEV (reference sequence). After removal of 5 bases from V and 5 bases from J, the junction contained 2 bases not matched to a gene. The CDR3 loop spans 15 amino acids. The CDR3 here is CASSMTSGGENIQYF. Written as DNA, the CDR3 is TGTGCCAGCAGTATGACTAGCGGGGGGGAAAACATTCAGTACTTC.

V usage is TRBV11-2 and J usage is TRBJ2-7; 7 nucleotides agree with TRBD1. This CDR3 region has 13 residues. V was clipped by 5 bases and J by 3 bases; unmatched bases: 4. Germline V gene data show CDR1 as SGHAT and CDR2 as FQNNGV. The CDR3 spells CASSGGQVYEQYF. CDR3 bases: TGTGCCAGCAGCGGCGGACAGGTCTACGAGCAGTACTTC.

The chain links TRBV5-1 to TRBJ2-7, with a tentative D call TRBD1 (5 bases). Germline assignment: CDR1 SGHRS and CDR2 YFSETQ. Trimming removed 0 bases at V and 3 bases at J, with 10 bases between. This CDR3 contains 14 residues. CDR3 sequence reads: CASSLGQTIYEQYF. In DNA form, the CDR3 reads TGCGCCAGCAGCTTGGGACAGACCATCTACGAGCAGTACTTC.

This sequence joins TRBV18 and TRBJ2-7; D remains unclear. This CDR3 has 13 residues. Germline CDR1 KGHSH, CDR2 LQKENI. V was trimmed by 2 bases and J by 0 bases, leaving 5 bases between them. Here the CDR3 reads CASSPADSYEQYF. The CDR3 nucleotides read TGTGCCAGCTCACCAGCAGACTCCTACGAGCAGTACTTC.

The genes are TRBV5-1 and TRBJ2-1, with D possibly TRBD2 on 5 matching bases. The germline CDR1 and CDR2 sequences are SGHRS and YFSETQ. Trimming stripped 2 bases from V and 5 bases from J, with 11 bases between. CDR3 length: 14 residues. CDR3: CASSFVPGNNEQFF. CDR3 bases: TGCGCCAGCAGCTTCGTCCCGGGGAACAATGAGCAGTTCTTC.

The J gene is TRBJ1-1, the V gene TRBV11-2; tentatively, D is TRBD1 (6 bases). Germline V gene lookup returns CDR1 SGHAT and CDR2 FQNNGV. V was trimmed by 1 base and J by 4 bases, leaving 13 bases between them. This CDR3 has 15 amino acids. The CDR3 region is CASSLVGGQATEAFF. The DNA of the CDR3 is TGTGCCAGCAGCTTAGTCGGGGGCCAGGCCACTGAAGCTTTCTTT.

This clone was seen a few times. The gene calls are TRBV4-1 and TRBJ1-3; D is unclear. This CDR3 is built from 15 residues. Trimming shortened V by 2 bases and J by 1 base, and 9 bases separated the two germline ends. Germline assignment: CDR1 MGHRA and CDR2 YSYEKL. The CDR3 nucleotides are TGCGCCAGCAGCCAATCATGGGATTCTGGAAACACCATATATTTT. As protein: CASSQSWDSGNTIYF.

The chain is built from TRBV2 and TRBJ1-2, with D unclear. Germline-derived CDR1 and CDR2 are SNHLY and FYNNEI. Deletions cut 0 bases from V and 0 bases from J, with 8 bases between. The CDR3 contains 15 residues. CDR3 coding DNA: TGTGCCAGCAGTGAAGCTTCCGGATCTAACTATGGCTACACCTTC. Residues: CASSEASGSNYGYTF.

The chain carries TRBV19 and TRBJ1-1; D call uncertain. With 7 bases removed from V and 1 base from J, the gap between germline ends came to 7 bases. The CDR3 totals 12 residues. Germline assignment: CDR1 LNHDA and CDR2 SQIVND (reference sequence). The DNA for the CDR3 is TGTGCCAGTAAAGACGGGAACACTGAAGCTTTCTTT. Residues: CASKDGNTEAFF.

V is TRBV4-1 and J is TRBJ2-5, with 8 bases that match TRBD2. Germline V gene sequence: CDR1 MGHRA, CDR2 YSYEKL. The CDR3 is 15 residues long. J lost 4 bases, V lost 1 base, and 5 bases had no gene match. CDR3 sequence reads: CASSQGGGTRETQYF. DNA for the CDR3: TGCGCCAGCAGCCAAGGCGGGGGGACACGAGAGACCCAGTACTTC.

The CDR3 region has the DNA TGTGCCAGCAGCCGAATCATGCCGGGACAGGGAATCTCTGGCTACACCTTC. Amino acid sequence: CASSRIMPGQGISGYTF. This rearrangement joins TRBV7-9 to TRBJ1-2; 9 nucleotides agree with TRBD1. CDR1 SEHNR and CDR2 FQNEAQ come from the germline V gene (reference sequence). The length of the CDR3 is 17 residues. The V gene end was trimmed by 5 bases and the J gene end by 7 bases; junction bases not matched to a gene: 17.

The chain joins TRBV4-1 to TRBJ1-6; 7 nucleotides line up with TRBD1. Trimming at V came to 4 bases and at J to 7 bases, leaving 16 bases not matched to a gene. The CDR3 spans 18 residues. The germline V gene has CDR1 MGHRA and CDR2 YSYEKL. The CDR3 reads CASSPEPEGTAGNSPLHF. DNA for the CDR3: TGCGCCAGCAGCCCAGAGCCGGAGGGGACAGCGGGAAATTCACCCCTCCACTTT.

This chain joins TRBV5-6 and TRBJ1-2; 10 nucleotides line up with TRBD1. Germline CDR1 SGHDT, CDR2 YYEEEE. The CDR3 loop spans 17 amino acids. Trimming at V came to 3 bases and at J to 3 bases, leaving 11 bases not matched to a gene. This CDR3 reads CASSSSRDRGQDYGYTF. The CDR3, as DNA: TGTGCCAGCAGCTCCTCCCGGGACAGGGGTCAGGACTATGGCTACACCTTC.

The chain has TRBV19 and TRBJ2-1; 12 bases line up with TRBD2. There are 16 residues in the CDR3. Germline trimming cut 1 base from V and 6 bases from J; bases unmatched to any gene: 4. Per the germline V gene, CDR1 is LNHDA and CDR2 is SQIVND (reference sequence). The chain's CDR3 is CASSIAGLAGSNEQFF. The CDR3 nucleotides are TGTGCCAGTAGTATAGCGGGACTAGCGGGTTCCAATGAGCAGTTCTTC.